A selection of T cell receptor beta chains follows, all from one sample in a study of T-cell memory formation after mild COVID-19. TCRdb passed the 5' RACE reads through MiXCR, listing each CDR3 protein once. The sample has about 340,000 distinct CDR3 sequences; approximately 15% are singletons. Sequencing input: PBMCs or a T cell subset sorted from them (not recorded which). The receptors were gathered from a man between 18 and 29 years old who had mild COVID-19 (a few samples of this study predate the infection). Cell type and time point are not known. Each CDR3 is given with its conserved first and last residue. The D gene is left open where the match is weak. Rows give clone size only sometimes, using once, few, many, or a class for an expanded clone.

few	TRBJ2-5	.	TRBV5-1	TGCGCCAGCAGCTACGGACAGACGGAAGAGACCCAGTACTTC	CASSYGQTEETQYF
many	TRBJ2-5	.	TRBV29-1	TGCAGCGTTGGGACAACCGAAGAGACCCAGTACTTC	CSVGTTEETQYF
few	TRBJ2-1	TRBD1	TRBV20-1	TGCAGTACTAGACAGGGGGCGGTTGAGCAGTTCTTC	CSTRQGAVEQFF
.	TRBJ2-3	TRBD1	TRBV5-1	TGCGCCAGCAGCCGGGACGACAGGGTTAGCACAGATACGCAGTATTTT	CASSRDDRVSTDTQYF
.	TRBJ2-1	.	TRBV24-1	TGTGCCACCAGTGACCCAGGGGGGAGCTCCTACAATGAGCAGTTCTTC	CATSDPGGSSYNEQFF
.	TRBJ2-1	TRBD2	TRBV20-1	TGCAGTGCTAGTTCTAGCGGGGGAAGGAATGAGCAGTTCTTC	CSASSSGGRNEQFF
few	TRBJ1-1	.	TRBV3-1	TGTGCCAGCAGCCAAGATCCGTGGGGCAGTCTGAACACTGAAGCTTTCTTT	CASSQDPWGSLNTEAFF
.	TRBJ2-1	TRBD1	TRBV11-2	TGTGCCAGCAGCTTCCCCCCGGGACAGGGGTTGAATGAGCAGTTCTTC	CASSFPPGQGLNEQFF
few	TRBJ2-1	TRBD1	TRBV25-1	TGTGCCAGCAGTGCCCAGGGGGTACAGGGAAGCTCCTACAATGAGCAGTTCTTC	CASSAQGVQGSSYNEQFF
.	TRBJ2-3	TRBD2	TRBV4-2	TGTGCCAGCAGAGGGGGGAGTAGCGGGAGAAATAATACGCAGTATTTT	CASRGGSSGRNNTQYF
few	TRBJ2-1	.	TRBV20-1	TGCAGTGCTAGAGATGCCGGGGTCACCTACAATGAGCAGTTCTTC	CSARDAGVTYNEQFF
few	TRBJ2-7	TRBD1	TRBV20-1	TGCAGTGCTAGAGATACAGGGGGTGGTTATGGCGAGCAGTACTTC	CSARDTGGGYGEQYF
.	TRBJ1-2	TRBD1	TRBV5-1	TGCGCCAGCAGCACCCAGGGGGATATCAATGGCTACACCTTC	CASSTQGDINGYTF
few	TRBJ2-1	.	TRBV5-1	TGCGCCAGCAGCTTGGAGGGGGACTACAATGAGCAGTTCTTC	CASSLEGDYNEQFF
few	TRBJ2-1	TRBD2	TRBV10-1	TGCGCCAGCAGTGAGAGCGGGGGGATACAGTTCTTC	CASSESGGIQFF
few	TRBJ2-7	TRBD2	TRBV3-1	TGTGCCAGCAGCCAACACCAGCGGGGGGACGAGCAGTACTTC	CASSQHQRGDEQYF
.	TRBJ1-6	TRBD1	TRBV2	TGTGCCAGCACTCGGGACAGCGATTCACCCCTCCACTTT	CASTRDSDSPLHF
.	TRBJ2-7	.	TRBV11-2	TGTGCCAGCAGCTCAGACAGGCGGTACGAGCAGTACTTC	CASSSDRRYEQYF
few	TRBJ2-3	TRBD2	TRBV7-2	TGTGCCAGCAGCTCGATGGGGGGGAGCACAGATACGCAGTATTTT	CASSSMGGSTDTQYF
.	TRBJ1-5	.	TRBV12-3/TRBV12-4	TGTGCCAGCAGTTTAGTTCGTGACGGCAATCAGCCCCAGCATTTT	CASSLVRDGNQPQHF
many	TRBJ2-1	TRBD2	TRBV4-3	TGCGCCAGCAGCCAGGCAGCGGGGCGTGGGTTCAATGAGCAGTTCTTC	CASSQAAGRGFNEQFF
few	TRBJ1-2	.	TRBV7-9	TGTGCCAGCAGCTTTGAGTCCCAGGGTGGCTACACCTTC	CASSFESQGGYTF
few	TRBJ2-6	.	TRBV6-1	TGTGCCAGCAGTGACTGGATTCACTCCTCTGGGGCCAACGTCCTGACTTTC	CASSDWIHSSGANVLTF
.	TRBJ2-7	TRBD1	TRBV2	TGTGCCAGCACCTACCTCCCGGGACAGGGTTACGAGCAGTACTTC	CASTYLPGQGYEQYF
.	TRBJ2-1	.	TRBV11-2	TGTGCCAGCAGCTTCCGCCGGTCAGTTAATGAGCAGTTCTTC	CASSFRRSVNEQFF
.	TRBJ2-3	TRBD2	TRBV18	TGTGCCAGCTCACCTTCCGGGACTAGCGGGGGCACAGATACGCAGTATTTT	CASSPSGTSGGTDTQYF
.	TRBJ2-3	.	TRBV25-1	TGTGCCAGCAGGGATACGCGGGGCAGCACAGATACGCAGTATTTT	CASRDTRGSTDTQYF
.	TRBJ1-1	.	TRBV5-1	TGCGCCAGCAGCTTGAGGGTCATGAACACTGAAGCTTTCTTT	CASSLRVMNTEAFF
.	TRBJ2-1	.	TRBV4-1	TGCGCCAGCAGCCAAGCAGACACTTCCTACAATGAGCAGTTCTTC	CASSQADTSYNEQFF
.	TRBJ1-5	TRBD1	TRBV12-3/TRBV12-4	TGTGCCAGCAGTGGACAGGGTGATCAGCCCCAGCATTTT	CASSGQGDQPQHF
many	TRBJ2-5	TRBD2	TRBV18	TGTGCCAGCTCACCCGGACTAGCGGGGAACCAAGAGACCCAGTACTTC	CASSPGLAGNQETQYF
few	TRBJ1-2	.	TRBV29-1	TGCAGCGTTGGGACAAGCAACTATGGCTACACCTTC	CSVGTSNYGYTF
.	TRBJ1-2	.	TRBV7-2	TGTGCCAGCAGCCGACAACAGGGAACCGGCTACACCTTC	CASSRQQGTGYTF
.	TRBJ1-2	.	TRBV10-3	TGTGCCATCAGTGGAGGAGGGGGAAAAGGCGACTATGGCTACACCTTC	CAISGGGGKGDYGYTF
many	TRBJ2-3	.	TRBV4-3	TGCGCCAGCAGCCAAGATGGAGGGCAGGGGAGGCAGTATTTT	CASSQDGGQGRQYF
few	TRBJ1-2	.	TRBV13	TGTGCCAGCACCCGGGGGGAGAGATATGGCTACACCTTC	CASTRGERYGYTF
few	TRBJ1-4	.	TRBV3-1	TGTGCCAGCAGCCAACAGAGGGGTGTAGCTAATGAAAAACTGTTTTTT	CASSQQRGVANEKLFF
many	TRBJ2-2	.	TRBV28	.	CASSFWFGAGELFF
few	TRBJ2-1	.	TRBV5-1	TGCGCCAGCAGCTCGGACACCAGCTCCTACAATGAGCAGTTCTTC	CASSSDTSSYNEQFF
.	TRBJ2-2	TRBD1	TRBV7-3	TGTGCCAGCAGCCCTCGGACAGGGAGGGAGCTGTTTTTT	CASSPRTGRELFF
.	TRBJ2-3	TRBD2	TRBV6-5	TGTGCCAGCAGTTACTCGAATAGCGGGGGGTCCACAGATACGCAGTATTTT	CASSYSNSGGSTDTQYF
few	TRBJ1-3	.	TRBV7-2	TGTGCCAGCAGCTCCGACAGAGTGGTTGGAAACACCATATATTTT	CASSSDRVVGNTIYF
.	TRBJ2-7	.	TRBV7-2	TGTGCCAGCAGCTCTCTAGAGGAGCGCGAGCAGTACTTC	CASSSLEEREQYF
.	TRBJ1-2	.	TRBV5-6	TGTGCCAGCAGCTCGGACATTTCCTATGGCTACACCTTC	CASSSDISYGYTF
.	TRBJ2-5	.	TRBV7-9	TGTGCCAGCAGCTGGGGCGGCTATCGGGAGACCCAGTACTTC	CASSWGGYRETQYF
.	TRBJ2-7	TRBD2	TRBV6-5	TGTGCCACGCACAATAGCGGGGGGCGTTACGAGCAGTACTTC	CATHNSGGRYEQYF
.	TRBJ2-3	.	TRBV2	TGTGCCAGCCGCCGGGGGAGTTTGAGTGATACGCAGTATTTT	CASRRGSLSDTQYF
few	TRBJ2-4	.	TRBV20-1	TGCAGTGTGGCGGAACTAGCCAAAAACATTCAGTACTTC	CSVAELAKNIQYF
few	TRBJ1-3	.	TRBV18	TGTGCCAGCTCATCCTCGTTGGATGGAAACACCATATATTTT	CASSSSLDGNTIYF
.	TRBJ1-2	TRBD1	TRBV7-9	TGTGCCAGCGAATCGACAGGGGGAGATTATGGCTACACCTTC	CASESTGGDYGYTF